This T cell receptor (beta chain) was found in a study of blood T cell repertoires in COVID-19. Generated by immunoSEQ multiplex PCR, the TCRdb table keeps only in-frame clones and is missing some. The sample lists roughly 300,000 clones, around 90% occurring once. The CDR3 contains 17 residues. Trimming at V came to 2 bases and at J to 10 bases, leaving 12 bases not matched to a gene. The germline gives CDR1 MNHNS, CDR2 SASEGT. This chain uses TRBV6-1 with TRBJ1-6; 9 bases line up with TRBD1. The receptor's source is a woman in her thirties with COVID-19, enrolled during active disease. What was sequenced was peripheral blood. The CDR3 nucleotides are TGTGCCAGCAGTGAACTCCGGGACAGGGAGATCGGATCACCCCTCCACTTT. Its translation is CASSELRDREIGSPLHF.